A selection of T cell receptor beta chains follows, all from one sample in a study of blood T cell repertoires in COVID-19. Measured with immunoSEQ multiplex PCR; TCRdb has only the in-frame clones, and not every one. Of about 200,000 clones listed, roughly four fifths are singletons. Sequences were obtained from PBMCs or T cells enriched from blood (not recorded which). These receptors were collected from a man in his forties or fifties who had recovered from COVID-19. Each CDR3 is given with its conserved first and last residue. The D gene is left open where the match is weak. Not every row has a clone size; where given, it reads once, few, many or a size class.

d_call	v_call	cdr3_length	clone_size	j_call	cdr3_nt	cdr3_aa
-	TRBV27	16	-	TRBJ1-1	TGTGCCAGCAGCCCCGCGGCCGGACAAGGAATACCTGAAGCTTTCTTT	CASSPAAGQGIPEAFF
TRBD2	TRBV5-4	17	few	TRBJ2-7	TGTGCCAGCAGCCCTCCCAGGACTAGCGGGGGGTCCTACGAGCAGTACTTC	CASSPPRTSGGSYEQYF
-	TRBV27	15	-	TRBJ1-1	TGTGCCAGCAGTTTATCTCGGGGTTGGAACACTGAAGCTTTCTTT	CASSLSRGWNTEAFF
TRBD1	TRBV10-3	11	-	TRBJ1-1	TGTGCCATCCAGACAGGGCCTGAAGCTTTCTTT	CAIQTGPEAFF
-	TRBV5-4	15	-	TRBJ2-5	TGTGCCAGCAGCTTAGCTCAGCGTAGGGGGGAGACCCAGTACTTC	CASSLAQRRGETQYF
TRBD2	TRBV13	17	-	TRBJ2-1	TGTGCCAGCAGCTTTCTTCACGGGACTAGCAAGTCAGACGAGCAGTTCTTC	CASSFLHGTSKSDEQFF
-	TRBV18	17	-	TRBJ1-6	TGTGCCAGCTCACCACCATCTTTTCGCTCCTATAATTCACCCCTCCACTTT	CASSPPSFRSYNSPLHF
-	TRBV30	13	once	TRBJ1-2	TGTGCCTGGAGTGTGCGGGTCGGCTATGGCTACACCTTC	CAWSVRVGYGYTF
-	TRBV4-1	17	-	TRBJ1-2	TGCGCCAGCAGCCAAGATCGGCCCCAGGGGTTCAGCTATGGCTACACCTTC	CASSQDRPQGFSYGYTF
TRBD2	TRBV4-1	15	-	TRBJ2-7	TGCGCCAGCAGACAGACTAGCGGGGCGTTCTACGAGCAGTACTTC	CASRQTSGAFYEQYF
-	TRBV19	14	-	TRBJ1-6	TGTGCCAGTAGTATCCGGGTTAGTAATTCACCCCTCCACTTT	CASSIRVSNSPLHF
-	TRBV19	12	once	TRBJ2-2	TGTGCCAGTAGTATATATCCCCGGGAGCTGTTTTTT	CASSIYPRELFF
-	TRBV25-1	14	-	TRBJ2-7	TGTGCAACCACAAGTGGGGGGACCGACTACGAGCAGTACTTC	CATTSGGTDYEQYF
TRBD1	TRBV6-5	12	-	TRBJ1-2	TGTGCCAGCAGGGACAGGGGGCGCGGCTACACCTTC	CASRDRGRGYTF
-	TRBV15	16	once	TRBJ1-1	TGTGCCACCAGCAGAGACCGACGGGGGAAAAACACTGAAGCTTTCTTT	CATSRDRRGKNTEAFF
TRBD1	TRBV5-1	13	-	TRBJ2-5	TGCGCCAGCTACAGGGGGCCACAAGAGACCCAGTACTTC	CASYRGPQETQYF
TRBD1	TRBV27	13	once	TRBJ1-1	TGTGCCAGCAGGGACAGGGTTAACACTGAAGCTTTCTTT	CASRDRVNTEAFF
-	TRBV3-1/TRBV3-2	15	-	TRBJ2-1	TGTGCCAGCAGCCAACGTACGGGGGTGTACAATGAGCAGTTCTTC	CASSQRTGVYNEQFF
TRBD2	TRBV5-1	18	-	TRBJ2-1	TGCGCCAGCAGCCCTGGCGGACTAGCGGAGAGCTCCTACAATGAGCAGTTCTTC	CASSPGGLAESSYNEQFF
TRBD1	TRBV5-4	15	-	TRBJ2-1	TGTGCCAGCAGCTCCCAGATGGGCAGGGGGAATGAGCAGTTCTTC	CASSSQMGRGNEQFF
-	TRBV28	17	-	TRBJ1-2	TGTGCCAGCAGTTTCCTTTACACAGCCTCCTCGGACTATGGCTACACCTTC	CASSFLYTASSDYGYTF
-	TRBV11-2	14	-	TRBJ1-2	TGTGCCAGCAGCCCGGACATGTCCCAACGGGGCTACACCTTC	CASSPDMSQRGYTF
-	TRBV2	13	-	TRBJ2-2	TGTGCCAGCAGTTTAATAAACACCGGGGAGCTGTTTTTT	CASSLINTGELFF
-	TRBV2	15	-	TRBJ2-7	TGTGCCAGCAGTCCCCTTGGGACACCCTCCTACGAGCAGTACTTC	CASSPLGTPSYEQYF
TRBD1	TRBV7-8	17	once	TRBJ1-1	TGTGCCAGCAGCGTCCGACAGGGGGTTTTTAGGAACACTGAAGCTTTCTTT	CASSVRQGVFRNTEAFF
TRBD1	TRBV5-5	15	once	TRBJ1-2	TGTGCCAGCAGTCAAACGGGACAGGGGGACTATGGCTACACCTTC	CASSQTGQGDYGYTF
-	TRBV4-3	15	few	TRBJ1-2	TGCGCCAGCAGCCAAGGGTCAAACAGACCATATGGCTACACCTTC	CASSQGSNRPYGYTF
-	TRBV30	13	-	TRBJ1-2	TGTGCCTGGAGTGGGTTGGTCGGAGGCGGCTACACCTTC	CAWSGLVGGGYTF
-	TRBV11-2	16	-	TRBJ2-5	TGTGCCAGCAGCTTAGGGGCGGGGGCCCGCCAAGAGACCCAGTACTTC	CASSLGAGARQETQYF
TRBD2	TRBV5-1	16	-	TRBJ2-1	TGCGCCAGCAGCTTGGTTCTAGCGGGGGCCTACAATGAGCAGTTCTTC	CASSLVLAGAYNEQFF
TRBD1	TRBV5-1	15	-	TRBJ1-2	TGCGCCAGCAGCTTAGGGACAGCGGCCTGGGATGGCTACACCTTC	CASSLGTAAWDGYTF
-	TRBV9	15	-	TRBJ2-5	TGTGCCAGCAGCGCGCCGCAGGGACTGGAAGAGACCCAGTACTTC	CASSAPQGLEETQYF
TRBD1	TRBV19	14	few	TRBJ1-6	TGTGCCAGCATGGGACAGGGAAACAATTCACCCCTCCACTTT	CASMGQGNNSPLHF
-	TRBV2	11	-	TRBJ1-5	TGTGCCAGCAGGGCGGTGGGGCCCCAGCATTTT	CASRAVGPQHF
-	TRBV11-2	13	-	TRBJ1-6	TGTGCCAGCAGCTTTGGAGGGAGGTCACCCCTCCACTTT	CASSFGGRSPLHF
-	TRBV6-6	17	few	TRBJ1-1	TGTGCCAGCAGTCCATACTGGGGCAGGGTCTCGAACACTGAAGCTTTCTTT	CASSPYWGRVSNTEAFF
-	TRBV6-5	15	-	TRBJ2-5	TGTGCCAGCAGTTATCTTCAGGGGATCGAGGAGACCCAGTACTTC	CASSYLQGIEETQYF
TRBD1	TRBV10-3	13	few	TRBJ1-1	TGTGCCACCCTGGACAGGACGAACACTGAAGCTTTCTTT	CATLDRTNTEAFF
TRBD2	TRBV19	19	-	TRBJ2-2	TGTGCCAGTACCACAGGACTAGCCGGGGGGCCGAGTTGGAGCGGGGAGCTGTTTTTT	CASTTGLAGGPSWSGELFF
-	TRBV25-1	13	-	TRBJ2-7	TGTGCCAGCAGTGACAGGATTTCCTACGAGCAGTACTTC	CASSDRISYEQYF
-	TRBV3-1/TRBV3-2	15	-	TRBJ2-1	TGTGCCAGCAGCAATACAGGGTCAAGATACAATGAGCAGTTCTTC	CASSNTGSRYNEQFF
-	TRBV5-4	15	-	TRBJ2-3	TGTGCCAGCAGCTTGGAGACACCTAGCACAGATACGCAGTATTTT	CASSLETPSTDTQYF
TRBD1	TRBV7-2	15	-	TRBJ1-1	TGTGCCAGCAGCTTGGACAGGTGGATGAACACTGAAGCTTTCTTT	CASSLDRWMNTEAFF
TRBD1	TRBV5-1	16	-	TRBJ2-1	TGCGCCAGCACCGGACAGGGGTTGAGCTCCTACAATGAGCAGTTCTTC	CASTGQGLSSYNEQFF